Listed below are T cell receptor beta chains from one sample, sequenced in a study of T cells in Graves' hyperthyroidism and ophthalmopathy. Each CDR3 protein gets one entry after TCRdb re-called the multiplex PCR reads with MiXCR. The profile shows roughly 650,000 distinct CDR3 sequences, roughly a sixth of them singletons. Sequenced sample: blood. These receptors were obtained from a woman between 40 and 50 years old with Graves' ophthalmopathy. Each CDR3 is given with its conserved first and last residue. A D gene is named only where the DNA matches it firmly. Clone size is given for some rows only: seen once, a few or many times, or a class if the clone is expanded.

many	TRBV28	NA	TRBJ2-1	TGTGCCAGCAGTTTAGGGCTTGGGCCCTACAATGAGCAGTTCTTC	CASSLGLGPYNEQFF
few	TRBV20-1	TRBD1	TRBJ2-2	TGCAGTGCCGCGGGACAGGGTCTAACCGGGGAGCTGTTTTTT	CSAAGQGLTGELFF
many	TRBV28	TRBD2	TRBJ2-3	TGTGCCAGCAGTCCACGACTAGCAGACTACACAGATACGCAGTATTTT	CASSPRLADYTDTQYF
few	TRBV4-1	TRBD1	TRBJ1-6	TGCGCCAGCAGCCTCCGGGACAGGACCGATGCATCCCTCCACTTT	CASSLRDRTDASLHF
NA	TRBV27	TRBD1	TRBJ1-2	TGTGCCAGCAGTTTAGCGGGACAGGGGGTTTCCTATGGCTACACCTTC	CASSLAGQGVSYGYTF
NA	TRBV20-1	NA	TRBJ2-4	TGCAGTGCTACGCACTCTCGGACAGACAAAAACATTCAGTACTTC	CSATHSRTDKNIQYF
many	TRBV6-1	NA	TRBJ1-1	TGTGCCAGCAGTGAGGCAATCTGGAACACTGAAGCTTTCTTT	CASSEAIWNTEAFF
NA	TRBV4-1	NA	TRBJ1-2	TGCGCCAGCAGCCAATCCGACACCGACTCATACTATGGCTACACCTTC	CASSQSDTDSYYGYTF
many	TRBV20-1	NA	TRBJ2-7	TGCAGTGCCAGGGGACGGCTTAGCTCCTACGAGCAGTACTTC	CSARGRLSSYEQYF
few	TRBV7-9	TRBD2	TRBJ2-2	TGTGCCAGCAGCTTACTTATTCTGCAGCGGGACTACACCGGGGAGCTGTTTTTT	CASSLLILQRDYTGELFF
many	TRBV3-1	TRBD1	TRBJ2-7	TGTGCCAGCAGCCAAGAGCAAGGACAGGGGGCCTACGAGCAGTACTTC	CASSQEQGQGAYEQYF